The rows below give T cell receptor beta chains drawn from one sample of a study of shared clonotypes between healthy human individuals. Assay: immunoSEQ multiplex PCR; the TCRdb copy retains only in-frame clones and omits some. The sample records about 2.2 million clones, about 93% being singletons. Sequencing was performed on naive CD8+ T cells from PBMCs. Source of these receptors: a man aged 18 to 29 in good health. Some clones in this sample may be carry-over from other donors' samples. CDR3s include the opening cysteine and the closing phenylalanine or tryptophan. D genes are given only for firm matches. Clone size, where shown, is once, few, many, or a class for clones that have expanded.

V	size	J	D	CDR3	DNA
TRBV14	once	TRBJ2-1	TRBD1	CASSPVGQAYNEQFF	TGTGCCAGCAGCCCTGTAGGACAGGCTTACAATGAGCAGTTCTTC
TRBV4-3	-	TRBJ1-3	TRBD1	CASSQEVQGAESGNTIYF	TGCGCCAGCAGCCAAGAAGTCCAGGGGGCTGAGTCTGGAAACACCATATATTTT
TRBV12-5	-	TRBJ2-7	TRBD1	CASGPPTGGYEQYF	TGTGCTAGTGGTCCTCCGACAGGGGGCTACGAGCAGTACTTC
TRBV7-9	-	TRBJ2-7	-	CASSLAGAEEQYF	TGTGCCAGCAGCTTAGCGGGGGCTGAGGAGCAGTACTTC
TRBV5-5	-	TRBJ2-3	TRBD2	CASSLGPSGRAMDTQYF	TGTGCCAGCAGCTTGGGCCCTAGCGGGAGGGCCATGGATACGCAGTATTTT
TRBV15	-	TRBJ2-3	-	CATSRDRRAGTDTQYF	TGTGCCACCAGCAGAGATCGCAGGGCAGGCACAGATACGCAGTATTTT
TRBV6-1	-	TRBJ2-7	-	CASSDLFRGYEQYF	TGTGCCAGCAGTGATCTGTTTAGGGGCTACGAGCAGTACTTC
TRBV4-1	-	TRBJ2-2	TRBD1	CASSQDQETGTTGELFF	TGCGCCAGCAGCCAAGACCAAGAGACAGGGACGACCGGGGAGCTGTTTTTT
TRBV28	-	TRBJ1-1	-	CASSLTRGYTEAFF	TGTGCCAGCAGTTTAACCAGGGGATACACTGAAGCTTTCTTT
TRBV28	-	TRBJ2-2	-	CASSLVGGYTGELFF	TGTGCCAGCAGTTTGGTAGGGGGATACACCGGGGAGCTGTTTTTT
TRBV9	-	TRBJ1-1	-	CASSPGSEVGTEAFF	TGTGCCAGCAGTCCTGGGAGTGAGGTCGGCACTGAAGCTTTCTTT
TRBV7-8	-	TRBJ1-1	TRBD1	CASSLETGGYPEAFF	TGTGCCAGCAGCTTAGAGACAGGGGGCTACCCTGAAGCTTTCTTT
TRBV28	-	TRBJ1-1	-	CASGPEGLEAFF	TGTGCCAGCGGACCGGAGGGATTAGAAGCTTTCTTT
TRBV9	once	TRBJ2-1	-	CASNQEDHNEQFF	TGTGCCAGCAATCAGGAAGACCACAATGAGCAGTTCTTC
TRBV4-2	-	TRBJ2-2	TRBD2	CASSQVVITSGSQGRTGELFF	TGTGCCAGCAGCCAAGTAGTCATCACTAGCGGGAGTCAAGGCCGCACCGGGGAGCTGTTTTTT
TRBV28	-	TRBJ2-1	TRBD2	CASSIAGVYNEQFF	TGTGCCAGCAGTATAGCGGGGGTCTACAATGAGCAGTTCTTC
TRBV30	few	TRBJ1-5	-	CAWSVDLSNQPQHF	TGTGCCTGGAGTGTGGACCTTAGCAATCAGCCCCAGCATTTT
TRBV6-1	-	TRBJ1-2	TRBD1	CASSILTGHYGYTF	TGTGCCAGCAGTATCTTGACAGGGCACTATGGCTACACCTTC
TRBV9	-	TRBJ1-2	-	CASSFGRYYGYTF	TGTGCCAGCAGCTTCGGACGGTACTATGGCTACACCTTC
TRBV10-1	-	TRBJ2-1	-	CASSEFRTGGKVF	TGCGCCAGCAGTGAGTTTAGAACAGGCGGGAAAGTCTTC
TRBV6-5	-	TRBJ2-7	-	CASSYSFPGIYEQYF	TGTGCCAGCAGTTACTCCTTCCCGGGTATCTACGAGCAGTACTTC
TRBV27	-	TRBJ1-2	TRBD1	CASSPSFGDRVFAGDGYTF	TGTGCCAGCAGTCCCTCATTTGGGGACAGGGTCTTTGCTGGGGATGGCTACACCTTC
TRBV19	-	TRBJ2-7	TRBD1	CASSGQDPSSYEQYF	TGTGCCAGTAGTGGACAGGATCCCAGCTCCTACGAGCAGTACTTC
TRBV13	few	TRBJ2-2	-	CASSLLPTGELFF	TGTGCCAGCAGCTTATTGCCCACCGGGGAGCTGTTTTTT
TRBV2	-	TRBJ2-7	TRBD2	CASHEGLAGHYPYEQYF	TGTGCCAGCCATGAGGGGCTAGCGGGGCACTACCCCTACGAGCAGTACTTC
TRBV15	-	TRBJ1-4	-	CATSKTPGRNEKLFF	TGTGCCACCAGCAAGACCCCCGGGCGCAATGAAAAACTGTTTTTT
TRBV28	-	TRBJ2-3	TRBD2	CASSSVLAALTDTQYF	TGTGCCAGCAGTTCGGTCCTAGCGGCCCTCACAGATACGCAGTATTTT
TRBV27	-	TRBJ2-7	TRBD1	CASSFGTDPYLHEQYF	TGTGCCAGCAGTTTTGGGACAGATCCTTACCTCCACGAGCAGTACTTC
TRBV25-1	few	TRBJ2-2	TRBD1	CASSGRDRNTGELFF	TGTGCCAGCAGTGGACGGGACAGGAACACCGGGGAGCTGTTTTTT
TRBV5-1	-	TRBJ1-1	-	CASSLGQIAFF	TGCGCCAGCAGCTTGGGGCAAATAGCTTTCTTT
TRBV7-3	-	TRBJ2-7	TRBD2	CASSLSGSSYEQYF	TGTGCCAGCAGCCTTAGCGGGAGCTCCTACGAGCAGTACTTC
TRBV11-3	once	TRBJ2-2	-	CASSLGHRELFF	TGTGCCAGCAGCTTAGGTCACCGGGAGCTGTTTTTT
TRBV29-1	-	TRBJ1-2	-	CSARPRTSYGYTF	TGCAGCGCGAGGCCCAGGACAAGCTATGGCTACACCTTC
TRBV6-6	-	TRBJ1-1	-	CASSYSSEAIEAFF	TGTGCCAGCAGTTACTCTAGCGAAGCCATTGAAGCTTTCTTT
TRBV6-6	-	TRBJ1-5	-	CASTQGGSYSNQPQHF	TGTGCCAGCACGCAGGGAGGGAGCTATAGCAATCAGCCCCAGCATTTT
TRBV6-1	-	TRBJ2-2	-	CASSEPQGERITGELFF	TGTGCCAGCAGTGAGCCACAGGGTGAAAGGATCACCGGGGAGCTGTTTTTT
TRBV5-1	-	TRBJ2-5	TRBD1	CASSADRSSEAQYF	TGCGCCAGCAGCGCGGACAGGTCCTCCGAGGCCCAGTACTTC
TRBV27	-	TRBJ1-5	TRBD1	CASSLSPRPPGQGRHF	TGTGCCAGCAGTTTATCTCCCAGGCCCCCGGGACAGGGAAGGCATTTT
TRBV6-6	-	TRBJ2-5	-	CASSYSSFGETQYF	TGTGCCAGCAGTTACTCAAGTTTTGGGGAGACCCAGTACTTC
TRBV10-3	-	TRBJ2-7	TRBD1	CAARTGGYEQYF	TGTGCCGCCCGGACAGGGGGGTACGAGCAGTACTTC
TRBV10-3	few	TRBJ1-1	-	CAISERMNTEAFF	TGTGCCATCAGCGAACGCATGAACACTGAAGCTTTCTTT
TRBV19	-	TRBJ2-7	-	CASSSGQTYEQYF	TGTGCCAGTAGCTCGGGACAAACCTACGAGCAGTACTTC